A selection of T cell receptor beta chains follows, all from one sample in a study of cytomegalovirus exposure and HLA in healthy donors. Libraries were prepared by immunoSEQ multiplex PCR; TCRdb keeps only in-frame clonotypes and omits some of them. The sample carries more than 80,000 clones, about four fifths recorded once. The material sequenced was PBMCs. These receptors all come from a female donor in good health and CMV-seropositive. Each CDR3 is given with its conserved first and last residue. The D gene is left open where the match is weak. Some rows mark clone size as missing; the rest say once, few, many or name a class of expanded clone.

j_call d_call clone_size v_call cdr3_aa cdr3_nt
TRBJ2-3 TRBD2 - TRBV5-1 CASSFTSGRNTQYF TGCGCCAGCAGCTTTACTAGCGGGAGAAATACGCAGTATTTT
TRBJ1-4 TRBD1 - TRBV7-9 CASSLMVGQGFEKLFF TGTGCCAGCAGCTTAATGGTCGGACAGGGGTTCGAAAAACTGTTTTTT
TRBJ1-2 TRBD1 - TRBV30 CAWGTGEGGGGYTF TGTGCCTGGGGAACAGGGGAAGGAGGTGGTGGCTACACCTTC
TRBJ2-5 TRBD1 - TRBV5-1 CASSLARTGGNVETQYF TGCGCCAGCAGCTTGGCCAGGACAGGGGGGAATGTGGAGACCCAGTACTTC
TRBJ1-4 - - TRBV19 CASSMTKSNEKLFF TGTGCCAGTAGTATGACAAAAAGTAATGAAAAACTGTTTTTT
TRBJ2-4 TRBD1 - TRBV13 CASSSGTGERNIQYF TGTGCCAGCAGCTCAGGGACAGGGGAGAGAAACATTCAGTACTTC
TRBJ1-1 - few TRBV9 CASSPLQGTEAFF TGTGCCAGCAGCCCGCTACAGGGAACTGAAGCTTTCTTT
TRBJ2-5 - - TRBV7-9 CASSPRTAQETQYF TGTGCCAGCAGCCCTAGGACAGCCCAAGAGACCCAGTACTTC
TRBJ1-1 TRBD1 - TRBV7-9 CASSLGAGGIAFF TGTGCCAGCAGCTTAGGGGCAGGGGGCATAGCTTTCTTT
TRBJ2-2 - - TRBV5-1 CASSLAVAGELFF TGCGCCAGCAGCTTGGCGGTCGCCGGGGAGCTGTTTTTT
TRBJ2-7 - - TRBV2 CASRFASGGVYEQYF TGTGCCAGCAGATTCGCTTCAGGAGGCGTTTACGAGCAGTACTTC
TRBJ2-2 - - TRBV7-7 CASSLPGNTGELFF TGTGCCAGCAGCTTACCAGGGAACACCGGGGAGCTGTTTTTT
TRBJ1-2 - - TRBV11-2 CASSLRGSHGYTF TGTGCCAGCAGCTTACGGGGAAGTCATGGCTACACCTTC
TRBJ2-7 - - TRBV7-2 CASSLAPVGGRYEQYF TGTGCCAGCAGCTTAGCCCCGGTTGGGGGCAGGTACGAGCAGTACTTC
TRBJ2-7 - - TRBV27 CASSLGLQIIYEQYF TGTGCCAGCAGTTTAGGGCTGCAGATCATCTACGAGCAGTACTTC
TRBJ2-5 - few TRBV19 CASSSGQETQYF TGTGCCAGCTCCTCAGGCCAAGAGACCCAGTACTTC
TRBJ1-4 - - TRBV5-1 CASSLGPFGQGSNEKLFF TGCGCCAGCAGCTTGGGACCTTTTGGGCAGGGGTCTAATGAAAAACTGTTTTTT
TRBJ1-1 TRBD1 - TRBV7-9 CASSPGQLGNTEAFF TGTGCCAGCAGCCCGGGACAGTTGGGGAACACTGAAGCTTTCTTT
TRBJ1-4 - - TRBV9 CASSYRTSTNEKLFF TGTGCCAGCAGCTACAGGACATCAACTAATGAAAAACTGTTTTTT
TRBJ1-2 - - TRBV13 CASSGQNYGYTF TGTGCCAGCAGTGGACAGAACTATGGCTACACCTTC
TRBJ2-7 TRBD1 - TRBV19 CASRDRSSYEQYF TGTGCCAGCCGGGACAGGAGCTCCTACGAGCAGTACTTC
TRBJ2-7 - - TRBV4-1 CASSQRAGASYEQYF TGCGCCAGCAGCCAACGGGCGGGGGCGTCCTACGAGCAGTACTTC
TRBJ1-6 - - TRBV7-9 CASSKNTRGTSYNSPLHF TGTGCCAGCAGCAAAAACACCAGGGGAACCTCCTATAATTCACCCCTCCACTTT
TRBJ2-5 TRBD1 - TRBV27 CASRLTGGLGETQYF TGTGCCAGCAGGTTGACAGGGGGCCTCGGAGAGACCCAGTACTTC
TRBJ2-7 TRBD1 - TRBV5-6 CASSSPGDRAHEQYF TGTGCCAGCAGCTCGCCGGGGGACAGGGCCCACGAGCAGTACTTC
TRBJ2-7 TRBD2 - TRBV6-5 CASSYRREGYEQYF TGTGCCAGCAGTTACCGCCGGGAGGGTTACGAGCAGTACTTC
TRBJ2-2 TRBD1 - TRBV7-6 CASRPGTGNTGELFF TGTGCCAGCAGGCCCGGGACAGGGAACACCGGGGAGCTGTTTTTT
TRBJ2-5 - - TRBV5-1 CASSWEGEETQYF TGCGCCAGCAGCTGGGAGGGGGAAGAGACCCAGTACTTC
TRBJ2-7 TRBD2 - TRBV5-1 CASSFAGTSGHSSYEQYF TGCGCCAGCAGCTTCGCCGGGACTAGCGGGCATAGCTCCTACGAGCAGTACTTC
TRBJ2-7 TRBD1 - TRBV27 CASSLPGQGSEQYF TGTGCCAGCAGTTTACCGGGACAGGGCTCCGAGCAGTACTTC
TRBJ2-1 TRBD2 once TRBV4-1 CASSHTRLAGGTYNEQFF TGCGCCAGCAGCCATACCCGACTAGCGGGGGGGACCTACAATGAGCAGTTCTTC
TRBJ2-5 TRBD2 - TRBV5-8 CASSLGLADQETQYF TGTGCCAGCAGTTTGGGACTAGCGGACCAAGAGACCCAGTACTTC
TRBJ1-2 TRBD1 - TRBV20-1 CSARPGGGYTF TGCAGTGCTAGGCCAGGGGGTGGCTACACCTTC
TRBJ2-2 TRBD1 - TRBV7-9 CASSVLTGDAGELFF TGTGCCAGCAGCGTATTGACAGGGGACGCCGGGGAGCTGTTTTTT
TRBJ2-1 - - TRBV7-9 CASSSRQVTSYNEQFF TGTGCCAGCAGCTCAAGACAGGTCACCTCCTACAATGAGCAGTTCTTC
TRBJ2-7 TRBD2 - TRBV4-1 CASSQETSGRALGYEQYF TGCGCCAGCAGCCAAGAGACTAGCGGGAGGGCCCTCGGGTACGAGCAGTACTTC
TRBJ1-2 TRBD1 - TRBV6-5 CASRRGTGGYGYTF TGTGCCAGCAGACGGGGGACAGGGGGCTACGGCTACACCTTC
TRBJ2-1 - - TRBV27 CASRTVYNEQFF TGTGCCAGCCGGACAGTCTACAATGAGCAGTTCTTC
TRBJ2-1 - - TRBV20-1 CSARAYNEQFF TGCAGTGCTCGGGCCTACAATGAGCAGTTCTTC
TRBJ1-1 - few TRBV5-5 CASSSQGRNTEAFF TGTGCCAGCAGCTCACAGGGCAGGAACACTGAAGCTTTCTTT
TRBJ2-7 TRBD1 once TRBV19 CASSQRDRVYEQYF TGTGCCAGTAGTCAACGGGACAGGGTCTACGAGCAGTACTTC
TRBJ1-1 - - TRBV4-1 CASSYTGGTEAFF TGCGCCAGCAGCTATACCGGGGGCACTGAAGCTTTCTTT
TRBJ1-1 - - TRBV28 CASRTMNTEAFF TGTGCCAGCAGGACAATGAACACTGAAGCTTTCTTT
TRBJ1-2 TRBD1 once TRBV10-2 CASREPGQGASGYTF TGCGCCAGCAGGGAACCGGGACAGGGGGCTTCTGGCTACACCTTC
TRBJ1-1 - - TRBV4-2 CASSQLVASNTEAFF TGTGCCAGCAGCCAATTGGTTGCCAGTAACACTGAAGCTTTCTTT
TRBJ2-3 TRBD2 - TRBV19 CASGGTSGRAITDTQYF TGTGCCAGTGGGGGGACTAGCGGGAGGGCCATCACAGATACGCAGTATTTT
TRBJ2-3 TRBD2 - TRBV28 CASSLFGRGGKTDTQYF TGTGCCAGCAGTTTATTTGGTCGGGGAGGGAAGACAGATACGCAGTATTTT
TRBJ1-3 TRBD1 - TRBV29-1 CSVAGQVGNTIYF TGCAGCGTTGCCGGACAGGTCGGAAACACCATATATTTT
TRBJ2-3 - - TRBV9 CASSATDIPTDTQYF TGTGCCAGCAGCGCTACGGACATACCCACAGATACGCAGTATTTT
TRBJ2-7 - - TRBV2 CASPPRGGAPIREQYF TGTGCCAGCCCCCCCCGAGGAGGGGCCCCTATTCGCGAGCAGTACTTC
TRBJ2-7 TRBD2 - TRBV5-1 CASSLTSEAYEQYF TGCGCCAGCAGCTTGACTAGCGAAGCCTACGAGCAGTACTTC
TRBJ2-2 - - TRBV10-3 CAISPRDTNTGELFF TGTGCCATCAGCCCGAGGGACACGAACACCGGGGAGCTGTTTTTT
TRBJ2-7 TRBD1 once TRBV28 CASSSDRVLNYEQYF TGTGCCAGCAGTTCCGACAGGGTCCTAAACTACGAGCAGTACTTC
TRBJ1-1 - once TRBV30 CAWSNPRPANTEAFF TGTGCCTGGAGTAATCCGCGGCCTGCGAACACTGAAGCTTTCTTT
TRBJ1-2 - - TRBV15 CATSSWQGTYGYTF TGTGCCACCAGCAGTTGGCAGGGAACCTATGGCTACACCTTC
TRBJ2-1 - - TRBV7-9 CASSLAGIRTYNEQFF TGTGCCAGCAGCTTAGCCGGGATTCGCACCTACAATGAGCAGTTCTTC
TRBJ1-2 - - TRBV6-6 CASSYSGSGGYTF TGTGCCAGCAGTTACTCGGGCTCAGGTGGCTACACCTTC
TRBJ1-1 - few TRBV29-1 CSAEPGQNTEAFF TGCAGCGCTGAGCCGGGACAGAACACTGAAGCTTTCTTT
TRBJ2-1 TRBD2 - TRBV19 CASSIGTTPFNEQFF TGTGCCAGTAGTATCGGGACTACCCCTTTCAATGAGCAGTTCTTC